The rows below give T cell receptor beta chains drawn from one sample of a study of blood T cell repertoires in COVID-19. Only in-frame clones appear in the TCRdb table, and some are missing; sequencing was by immunoSEQ multiplex PCR. Here the sample spans approximately 300,000 clones, about 86% being singletons. Sequencing was done on a sample of peripheral blood. All receptors derive from a person aged 65-85 years with COVID-19, enrolled during active disease. The CDR3 runs from the conserved cysteine through the conserved F or W. D genes are given only for firm matches. Not every row has a clone size; where given, it reads once, few, many or a size class.

d_gene: -; abundance: -; j_gene: TRBJ2-7; v_gene: TRBV7-2; CDR3nt: TGTGCCAGCACCTACTCGGGGGAGCAGTACTTC; CDR3aa: CASTYSGEQYF
d_gene: -; abundance: few; j_gene: TRBJ1-4; v_gene: TRBV27; CDR3nt: TGTGCCAGCAGTCGAAACCGAGGCGCAGGACTCATAACTAATGAAAAACTGTTTTTT; CDR3aa: CASSRNRGAGLITNEKLFF
d_gene: -; abundance: -; j_gene: TRBJ2-3; v_gene: TRBV5-1; CDR3nt: TGCGCCAGCAGCTTGGAAGTGGTAACGGGTACAGATACGCAGTATTTT; CDR3aa: CASSLEVVTGTDTQYF
d_gene: TRBD1; abundance: -; j_gene: TRBJ1-5; v_gene: TRBV18; CDR3nt: TGTGCCAGCTCACCTCAACAGGGGTTTGGACAGCCCCAGCATTTT; CDR3aa: CASSPQQGFGQPQHF
d_gene: -; abundance: -; j_gene: TRBJ2-2; v_gene: TRBV25-1; CDR3nt: TGTGCCAGCAGTGAATTCCGCGGGGAGCTGTTTTTT; CDR3aa: CASSEFRGELFF
d_gene: -; abundance: -; j_gene: TRBJ1-1; v_gene: TRBV3-1/TRBV3-2; CDR3nt: TGTGCCAGCAGCCAAGGGATGGGGGAGGGAACTGAAGCTTTCTTT; CDR3aa: CASSQGMGEGTEAFF
d_gene: -; abundance: once; j_gene: TRBJ1-2; v_gene: TRBV28; CDR3nt: TGTGCCAGCAGTTTACCCCCCGGGTATGGCTACACCTTC; CDR3aa: CASSLPPGYGYTF
d_gene: TRBD1; abundance: -; j_gene: TRBJ1-1; v_gene: TRBV7-8; CDR3nt: TGTGCCAGCAGCCAAAGGGACAGACAGAACACTGAAGCTTTCTTT; CDR3aa: CASSQRDRQNTEAFF
d_gene: TRBD2; abundance: few; j_gene: TRBJ2-1; v_gene: TRBV11-1; CDR3nt: TGTGCCAGCAGCTTAGTTTTGACTAGCGGCTACAATGAGCAGTTCTTC; CDR3aa: CASSLVLTSGYNEQFF
d_gene: TRBD1; abundance: -; j_gene: TRBJ2-2; v_gene: TRBV19; CDR3nt: TGTGCCAGCGGGAAAGACAGGGGGCATGGCGGGGAGCTGTTTTTT; CDR3aa: CASGKDRGHGGELFF
d_gene: -; abundance: -; j_gene: TRBJ2-2; v_gene: TRBV18; CDR3nt: TGTGCCAGCTCACCCTTTGGCCAACTAACCGGGGAGCTGTTTTTT; CDR3aa: CASSPFGQLTGELFF
d_gene: -; abundance: few; j_gene: TRBJ2-5; v_gene: TRBV28; CDR3nt: TGTGCCAGCAGGAGGGGGGGGGAGACCCAGTACTTC; CDR3aa: CASRRGGETQYF
d_gene: -; abundance: -; j_gene: TRBJ1-3; v_gene: TRBV6-6; CDR3nt: TGTGCCAGCAGTTACTCCGGGTCGCCCTCTGGAAACACCATATATTTT; CDR3aa: CASSYSGSPSGNTIYF
d_gene: -; abundance: -; j_gene: TRBJ2-7; v_gene: TRBV6-2/TRBV6-3; CDR3nt: TGTGCCAGCAGCCCCGAAGCGGCCCGTTTCGAGCAGTACTTC; CDR3aa: CASSPEAARFEQYF
d_gene: -; abundance: -; j_gene: TRBJ1-3; v_gene: TRBV21-1; CDR3nt: TGTGCCAGCAGCAAAGAGGGTCCGAGTGACGGGGTTTTCTCTGGAAACACCATATATTTT; CDR3aa: CASSKEGPSDGVFSGNTIYF
d_gene: TRBD1; abundance: -; j_gene: TRBJ2-7; v_gene: TRBV4-3; CDR3nt: TGCGCCAGCAGCCAAGATTGGGACAGGATATACTACGAGCAGTACTTC; CDR3aa: CASSQDWDRIYYEQYF
d_gene: -; abundance: -; j_gene: TRBJ1-3; v_gene: TRBV28; CDR3nt: TGTGCCAGCAGACCAAGGACGGACGGGAGACAAGGAAACACCATATATTTT; CDR3aa: CASRPRTDGRQGNTIYF
d_gene: TRBD1; abundance: -; j_gene: TRBJ1-5; v_gene: TRBV7-2; CDR3nt: TGTGCCAGCAGCTTACAGGGGACAGCGAATCAGCCCCAGCATTTT; CDR3aa: CASSLQGTANQPQHF
d_gene: TRBD2; abundance: -; j_gene: TRBJ2-2; v_gene: TRBV3-1/TRBV3-2; CDR3nt: TGTGCCAGCAGCCAAGGCTCGGGAGGGGGGGAGCTGTTTTTT; CDR3aa: CASSQGSGGGELFF
d_gene: -; abundance: -; j_gene: TRBJ2-7; v_gene: TRBV28; CDR3nt: TGTGCCAGCAGGCGTGATCGGGACTCCTACGAGCAGTACTTC; CDR3aa: CASRRDRDSYEQYF
d_gene: -; abundance: many; j_gene: TRBJ2-1; v_gene: TRBV6-5; CDR3nt: TGTGCCAGCCTGTCCCTTTTCGGGGAGCAGTTCTTC; CDR3aa: CASLSLFGEQFF
d_gene: -; abundance: -; j_gene: TRBJ1-2; v_gene: TRBV19; CDR3nt: TGTGCCAGTAGTATCAGTGGCGCGTGGGGGGGAAGCGATGGCTACACCTTC; CDR3aa: CASSISGAWGGSDGYTF
d_gene: TRBD1; abundance: -; j_gene: TRBJ1-1; v_gene: TRBV28; CDR3nt: TGTGCCAGCAGTTTCCCCATCCTCGGACAGGGTCCAACTGAAGCTTTCTTT; CDR3aa: CASSFPILGQGPTEAFF
d_gene: -; abundance: -; j_gene: TRBJ1-2; v_gene: TRBV7-2; CDR3nt: TGTGCCAGCCCTCTAAGAGCTGGGGCAGGGCTTTATGGCTACACCTTC; CDR3aa: CASPLRAGAGLYGYTF
d_gene: -; abundance: -; j_gene: TRBJ2-2; v_gene: TRBV18; CDR3nt: TGTGCCAGCTCAATGGGCGAGCCCGGGGAGCTGTTTTTT; CDR3aa: CASSMGEPGELFF
d_gene: TRBD2; abundance: -; j_gene: TRBJ2-7; v_gene: TRBV3-1/TRBV3-2; CDR3nt: TGTGCCAGCAGCCAAGTACTAGCGGGAGGACCCTACGAGCAGTACTTC; CDR3aa: CASSQVLAGGPYEQYF
d_gene: TRBD1; abundance: -; j_gene: TRBJ1-5; v_gene: TRBV15; CDR3nt: TGTGCCACCAGCAGAGCCACAGGGGTCGGCAATCAGCCCCAGCATTTT; CDR3aa: CATSRATGVGNQPQHF
d_gene: TRBD2; abundance: -; j_gene: TRBJ2-7; v_gene: TRBV6-5; CDR3nt: TGTGCCAGCAGCCTCGGGGGGTTGAACTACGAGCAGTACTTC; CDR3aa: CASSLGGLNYEQYF
d_gene: -; abundance: -; j_gene: TRBJ2-7; v_gene: TRBV28; CDR3nt: TGTGCCAGCAGCGGACAGTACTCCTACGAGCAGTACTTC; CDR3aa: CASSGQYSYEQYF
d_gene: -; abundance: -; j_gene: TRBJ2-3; v_gene: TRBV30; CDR3nt: TGTGCCTGGAGCAAGGAGCAGGATACGCAGTATTTT; CDR3aa: CAWSKEQDTQYF
d_gene: TRBD1; abundance: -; j_gene: TRBJ1-2; v_gene: TRBV19; CDR3nt: TGTGCCAGTAGGCCAGGGGGCCCAAGCTATGGCTACACCTTC; CDR3aa: CASRPGGPSYGYTF
d_gene: TRBD1; abundance: -; j_gene: TRBJ1-1; v_gene: TRBV28; CDR3nt: TGTGCCAGCAGTTCCGCCGGGACAGAGAACACTGAAGCTTTCTTT; CDR3aa: CASSSAGTENTEAFF
d_gene: -; abundance: few; j_gene: TRBJ1-5; v_gene: TRBV7-9; CDR3nt: TGTGCCAGCACGCGCCTAGGGGATCAGCCCCAGCATTTT; CDR3aa: CASTRLGDQPQHF
d_gene: -; abundance: -; j_gene: TRBJ2-5; v_gene: TRBV7-9; CDR3nt: TGTGCCAGCAGCTACAGGCGGGGCTTGCAAGAGACCCAGTACTTC; CDR3aa: CASSYRRGLQETQYF
d_gene: -; abundance: -; j_gene: TRBJ2-5; v_gene: TRBV7-2; CDR3nt: TGTGCCAGCAGCTTAGTTGTGGGCCGGGAGACCCAGTACTTC; CDR3aa: CASSLVVGRETQYF
d_gene: -; abundance: -; j_gene: TRBJ1-3; v_gene: TRBV20-1; CDR3nt: TGCAGTGCTAGTGGGGGGACACCGAGCTCTGGAAACACCATATATTTT; CDR3aa: CSASGGTPSSGNTIYF
d_gene: -; abundance: -; j_gene: TRBJ1-1; v_gene: TRBV3-1/TRBV3-2; CDR3nt: TGTGCCAGCAGCCAAGTGGCAGGGGCCGGCACTGAAGCTTTCTTT; CDR3aa: CASSQVAGAGTEAFF
d_gene: -; abundance: -; j_gene: TRBJ1-3; v_gene: TRBV28; CDR3nt: TGTGCCAGCAGTACAAATCGAAACACCATATATTTT; CDR3aa: CASSTNRNTIYF
d_gene: -; abundance: -; j_gene: TRBJ1-1; v_gene: TRBV11-2; CDR3nt: TGTGCCAGCAGCTTTTCGACCTTGGCCAGGTCCACTGAAGCTTTCTTT; CDR3aa: CASSFSTLARSTEAFF
d_gene: -; abundance: -; j_gene: TRBJ2-7; v_gene: TRBV28; CDR3nt: TGTGCCAGTAAGGGGGGGGGAAGTCAGTACGAGCAGTACTTC; CDR3aa: CASKGGGSQYEQYF
d_gene: -; abundance: -; j_gene: TRBJ2-1; v_gene: TRBV28; CDR3nt: TGTGCCAGCAGCGCCGACCGGGACATTGGACTGGTCGGTTATTGGCAGTTCTTC; CDR3aa: CASSADRDIGLVGYWQFF
d_gene: -; abundance: -; j_gene: TRBJ2-5; v_gene: TRBV27; CDR3nt: TGTGCCAGCAGTTTACAAGGGAGAGAGACCCAGTACTTC; CDR3aa: CASSLQGRETQYF
d_gene: -; abundance: -; j_gene: TRBJ1-2; v_gene: TRBV21-1; CDR3nt: TGTGCCAGCAGCAAAGCGCAAGCGGAACCCGGGGGTTTCTATGGCTACACCTTC; CDR3aa: CASSKAQAEPGGFYGYTF
d_gene: TRBD1; abundance: many; j_gene: TRBJ1-1; v_gene: TRBV6-5; CDR3nt: TGTGCCAGCACCCCACCCCAGGGGGGCGCCGTTGCTTTCTTT; CDR3aa: CASTPPQGGAVAFF
d_gene: -; abundance: -; j_gene: TRBJ2-3; v_gene: TRBV4-3; CDR3nt: TGCGCCAGCAGCCAAGAATTTCCCGGGAGCGATACGCAGTATTTT; CDR3aa: CASSQEFPGSDTQYF
d_gene: -; abundance: -; j_gene: TRBJ1-3; v_gene: TRBV5-1; CDR3nt: TGCGCCAGCAGCCAGACCGGCCCCAGGGAGGCCGGAAACACCATATATTTT; CDR3aa: CASSQTGPREAGNTIYF
d_gene: -; abundance: -; j_gene: TRBJ2-2; v_gene: TRBV9; CDR3nt: TGTGCCAGCAGCGTAGGGACATATTCCGGGGAGCTGTTTTTT; CDR3aa: CASSVGTYSGELFF
d_gene: -; abundance: -; j_gene: TRBJ1-4; v_gene: TRBV6-5; CDR3nt: TGTGCCAGCAGAAGGACAGCAACTAATGAAAAACTGTTTTTT; CDR3aa: CASRRTATNEKLFF
d_gene: -; abundance: few; j_gene: TRBJ2-1; v_gene: TRBV6-1; CDR3nt: TGTGCCAGCAGTGAGTCGCTAAGCGTCTACAATGAGCAGTTCTTC; CDR3aa: CASSESLSVYNEQFF
d_gene: TRBD2; abundance: -; j_gene: TRBJ2-1; v_gene: TRBV20-1; CDR3nt: TGCAGTGCTAGTTACCTAGCGGGAGGGTCGAATGAGCAGTTCTTC; CDR3aa: CSASYLAGGSNEQFF
d_gene: TRBD1; abundance: -; j_gene: TRBJ1-6; v_gene: TRBV9; CDR3nt: TGTGCCAGCAGCGTCACGGGGACAGGGTTACCACCCCTCCACTTT; CDR3aa: CASSVTGTGLPPLHF
d_gene: TRBD1; abundance: -; j_gene: TRBJ2-2; v_gene: TRBV5-1; CDR3nt: TGCGCCAGCAGCTGGACAGGGCTTGACACCGGGGAGCTGTTTTTT; CDR3aa: CASSWTGLDTGELFF
d_gene: TRBD2; abundance: -; j_gene: TRBJ2-1; v_gene: TRBV4-2; CDR3nt: TGTGCCAGCAGCCAGGACCATGGGACTAGCGGGAGCAATGAGCAGTTCTTC; CDR3aa: CASSQDHGTSGSNEQFF
d_gene: TRBD1; abundance: -; j_gene: TRBJ2-1; v_gene: TRBV5-1; CDR3nt: TGCGCCAGCAGCCGTGATGGACAGGGGGCGATGGATGAGCAGTTCTTC; CDR3aa: CASSRDGQGAMDEQFF
d_gene: -; abundance: -; j_gene: TRBJ2-7; v_gene: TRBV7-8; CDR3nt: TGTGCCAGCAGCTTGGGACATCGATCCTACGAGCAGTACTTC; CDR3aa: CASSLGHRSYEQYF
d_gene: -; abundance: -; j_gene: TRBJ2-7; v_gene: TRBV14; CDR3nt: TGTGCCAGCAGCAGGGGGTATCTCTCCTACGAGCAGTACTTC; CDR3aa: CASSRGYLSYEQYF
d_gene: -; abundance: -; j_gene: TRBJ1-1; v_gene: TRBV21-1; CDR3nt: TGTGCCAGCAGGAAGACAGGGGCGGGCACTGAAGCTTTCTTT; CDR3aa: CASRKTGAGTEAFF
d_gene: -; abundance: -; j_gene: TRBJ1-6; v_gene: TRBV7-9; CDR3nt: TGTGCCAGCAGCTTTGGCTTTCGGGGGAGCTCCTATAATTCACCCCTCCACTTT; CDR3aa: CASSFGFRGSSYNSPLHF
d_gene: TRBD2; abundance: few; j_gene: TRBJ2-1; v_gene: TRBV6-6; CDR3nt: TGTGCCAGCAGGCTAGCGGGAGAGTGGGATGAGCAGTTCTTC; CDR3aa: CASRLAGEWDEQFF